This TCR beta chain was found in a study of regulatory T cells in long-lasting Graves disease. This clonotype was counted a few times. What it binds is unknown. Whole-study findings and limits: Having few samples may have compromised the accuracy.

The germline V gene has CDR1 SGHRS and CDR2 YFSETQ. The CDR3 is 15 amino acids. The V and J ends lost 0 bases and 2 bases respectively, with 11 bases between them. HTBI primers from iRepertoire and Arm-PCR of CDR3 regions yielded the TCR beta libraries. MiXCR, applied by TCRdb to the multiplex PCR reads, yields one record per CDR3 protein. The sample carries roughly 420,000 distinct CDR3 sequences, roughly 15% recorded once. Time point of the sample: newly diagnosed GD, antithyroid drugs for less than 3 months. Extracted RNA from PBMCs served as the source of the TCR library. EDTA tubes were used for drawing 8.5 to 9 milliliters of peripheral blood. A further study also used this sample, focusing on T cells in Graves' hyperthyroidism and ophthalmopathy. That paper adds: During a first-round RT-PCR of the TCR CDR3, the HTBI primer set was used.

The source was peripheral blood mononuclear cells (PBMCs), collected at new diagnosis, from a patient treated with antithyroid drugs. The TCR originated in a woman in her late teens or twenties with Graves disease. The chain uses TRBV5-1 and TRBJ2-5; D is uncertain. In DNA form, the CDR3 reads TGCGCCAGCAGCTTGGCCCCTACAAGGCAAGAGACCCAGTACTTC. Its translation is CASSLAPTRQETQYF.